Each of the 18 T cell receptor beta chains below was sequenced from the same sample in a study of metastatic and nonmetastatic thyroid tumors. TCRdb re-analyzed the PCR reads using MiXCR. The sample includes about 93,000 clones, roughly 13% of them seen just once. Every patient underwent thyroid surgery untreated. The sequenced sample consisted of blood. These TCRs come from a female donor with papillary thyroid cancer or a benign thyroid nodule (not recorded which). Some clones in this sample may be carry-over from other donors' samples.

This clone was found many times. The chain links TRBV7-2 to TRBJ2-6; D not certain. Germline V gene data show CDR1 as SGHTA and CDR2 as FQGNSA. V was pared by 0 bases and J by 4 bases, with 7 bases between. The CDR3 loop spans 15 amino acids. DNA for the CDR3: TGTGCCAGCAGCTTAGCAGGGTTCGGGGCCAACGTCCTGACTTTC. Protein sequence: CASSLAGFGANVLTF. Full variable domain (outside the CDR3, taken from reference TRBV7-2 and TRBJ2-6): GAGVSQSPSNKVTEKGKDVELRCDPISGHTALYWYRQSLGQGLEFLIYFQGNSAPDKSGLPSDRFSAERTGGSVSTLTIQRTQQEDSAVYLCASSLAGFGANVLTFGAGSRLTVL.

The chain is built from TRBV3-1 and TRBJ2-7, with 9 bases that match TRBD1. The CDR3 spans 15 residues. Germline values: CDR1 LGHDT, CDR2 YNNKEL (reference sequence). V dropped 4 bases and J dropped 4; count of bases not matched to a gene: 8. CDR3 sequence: CASSPGTGSVYEQYF. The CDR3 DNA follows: TGTGCCAGCAGCCCAGGGACAGGGAGCGTTTACGAGCAGTACTTC.

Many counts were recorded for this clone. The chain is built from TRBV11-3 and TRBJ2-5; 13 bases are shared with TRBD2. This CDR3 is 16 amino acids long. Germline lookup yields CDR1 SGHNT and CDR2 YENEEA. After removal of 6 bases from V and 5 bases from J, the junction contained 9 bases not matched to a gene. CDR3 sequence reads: CASSPGLAGVSETQYF. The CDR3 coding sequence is TGTGCCAGCAGTCCTGGACTAGCGGGAGTCTCGGAGACCCAGTACTTC.

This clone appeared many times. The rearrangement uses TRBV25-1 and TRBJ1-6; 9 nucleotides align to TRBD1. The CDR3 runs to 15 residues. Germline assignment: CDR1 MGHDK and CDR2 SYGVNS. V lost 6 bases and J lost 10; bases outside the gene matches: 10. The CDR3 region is CASRVDRGVLSPLHF. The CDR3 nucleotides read TGTGCCAGCAGAGTAGACAGGGGGGTTTTGTCACCCCTCCACTTT.

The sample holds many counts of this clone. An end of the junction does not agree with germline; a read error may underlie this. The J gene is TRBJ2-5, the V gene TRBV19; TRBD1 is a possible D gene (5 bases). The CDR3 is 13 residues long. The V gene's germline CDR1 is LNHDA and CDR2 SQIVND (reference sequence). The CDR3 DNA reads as TGTGCCAGTAGTTACAGGCTCCAAGGGACCCAGTACTTC. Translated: CASSYRLQGTQYF.

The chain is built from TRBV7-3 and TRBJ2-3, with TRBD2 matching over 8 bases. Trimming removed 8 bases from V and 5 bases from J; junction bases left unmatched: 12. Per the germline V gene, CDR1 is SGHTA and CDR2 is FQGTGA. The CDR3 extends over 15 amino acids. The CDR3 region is CASVCRGGPLDTQYF. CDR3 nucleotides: TGTGCCAGCGTGTGCCGCGGGGGGCCGCTAGATACGCAGTATTTT.

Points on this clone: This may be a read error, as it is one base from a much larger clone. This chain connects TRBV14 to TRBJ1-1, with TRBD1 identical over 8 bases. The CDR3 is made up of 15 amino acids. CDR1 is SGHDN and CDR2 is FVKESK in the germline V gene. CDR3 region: CASSQGRGQEAEPFF. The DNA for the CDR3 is TGTGCCAGCAGCCAAGGGAGGGGACAGGAGGCTGAACCTTTCTTT.

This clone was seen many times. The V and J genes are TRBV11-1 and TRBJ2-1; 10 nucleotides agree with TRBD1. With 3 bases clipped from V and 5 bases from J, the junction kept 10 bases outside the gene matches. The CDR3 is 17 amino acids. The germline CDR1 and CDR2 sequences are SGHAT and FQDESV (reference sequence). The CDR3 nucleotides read TGTGCCAGCAGCTTTATGCCGGGACAGGGGTTTCACAATGAGCAGTTCTTC. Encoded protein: CASSFMPGQGFHNEQFF.

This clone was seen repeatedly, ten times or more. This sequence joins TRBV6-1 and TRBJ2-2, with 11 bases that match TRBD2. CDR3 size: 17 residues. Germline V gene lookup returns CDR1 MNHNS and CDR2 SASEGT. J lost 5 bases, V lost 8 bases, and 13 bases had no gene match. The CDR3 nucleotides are TGTGCCAGCCGACTAGCGGGATTGGGTTCGGCGACCGGGGAGCTGTTTTTT. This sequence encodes CASRLAGLGSATGELFF.

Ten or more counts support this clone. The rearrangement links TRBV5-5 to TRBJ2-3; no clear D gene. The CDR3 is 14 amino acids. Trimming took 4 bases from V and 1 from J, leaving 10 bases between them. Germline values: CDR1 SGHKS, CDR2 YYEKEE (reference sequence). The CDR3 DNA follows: TGTGCCAGCAGCGTGGGTGGGGGCACAGATACGCAGTATTTT. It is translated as CASSVGGGTDTQYF.

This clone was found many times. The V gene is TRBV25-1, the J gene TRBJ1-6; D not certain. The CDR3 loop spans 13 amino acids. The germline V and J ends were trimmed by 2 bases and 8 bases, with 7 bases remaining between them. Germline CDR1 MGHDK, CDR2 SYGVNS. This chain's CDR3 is CASSERLDSPLHF. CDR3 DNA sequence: TGTGCCAGCAGTGAACGGCTCGATTCACCCCTCCACTTT.

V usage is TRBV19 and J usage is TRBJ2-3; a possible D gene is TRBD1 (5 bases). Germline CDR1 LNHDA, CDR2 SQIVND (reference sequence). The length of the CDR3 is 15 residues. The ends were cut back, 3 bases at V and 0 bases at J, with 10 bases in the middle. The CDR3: CASSIRAASTDTQYF. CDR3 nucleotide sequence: TGTGCCAGTAGTATCAGGGCCGCTAGCACAGATACGCAGTATTTT. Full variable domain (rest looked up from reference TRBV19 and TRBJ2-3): DGGITQSPKYLFRKEGQNVTLSCEQNLNHDAMYWYRQDPGQGLRLIYYSQIVNDFQKGDIAEGYSVSREKKESFPLTVTSAQKNPTAFYLCASSIRAASTDTQYFGPGTRLTVL.

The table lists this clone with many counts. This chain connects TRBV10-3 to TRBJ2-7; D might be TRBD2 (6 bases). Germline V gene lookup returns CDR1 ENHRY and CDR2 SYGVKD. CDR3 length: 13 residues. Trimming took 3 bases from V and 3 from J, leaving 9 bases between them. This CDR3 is CAISDSGGYEQYF. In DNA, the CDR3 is TGTGCCATCAGTGATTCCGGGGGCTACGAGCAGTACTTC.

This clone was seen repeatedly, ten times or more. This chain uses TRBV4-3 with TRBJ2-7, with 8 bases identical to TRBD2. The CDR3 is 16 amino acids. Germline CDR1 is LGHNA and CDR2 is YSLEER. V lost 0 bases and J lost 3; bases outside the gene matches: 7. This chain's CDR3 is CASSQDRAGANYEQYF. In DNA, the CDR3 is TGCGCCAGCAGCCAAGATAGAGCGGGAGCAAACTACGAGCAGTACTTC.

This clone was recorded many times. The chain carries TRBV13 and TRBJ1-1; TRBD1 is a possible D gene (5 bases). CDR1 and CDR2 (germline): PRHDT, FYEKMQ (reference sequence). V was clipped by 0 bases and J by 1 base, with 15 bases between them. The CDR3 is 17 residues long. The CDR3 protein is CASSLGFGSGTNTEAFF. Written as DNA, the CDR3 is TGTGCCAGCAGCTTAGGGTTTGGGTCAGGGACGAACACTGAAGCTTTCTTT.

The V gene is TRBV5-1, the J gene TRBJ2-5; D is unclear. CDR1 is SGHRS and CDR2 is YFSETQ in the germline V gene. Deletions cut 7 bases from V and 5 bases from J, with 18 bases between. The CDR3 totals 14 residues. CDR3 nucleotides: TGCGCCAGCGCCCAGACTCGCCCGAGGGAGACCCAGTACTTC. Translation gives CASAQTRPRETQYF.

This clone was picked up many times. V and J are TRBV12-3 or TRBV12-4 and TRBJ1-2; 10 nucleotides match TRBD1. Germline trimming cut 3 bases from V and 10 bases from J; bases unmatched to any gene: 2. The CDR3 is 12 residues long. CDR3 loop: CASSFGTGDYTF. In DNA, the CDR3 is TGTGCCAGCAGTTTTGGGACAGGGGACTACACCTTC.

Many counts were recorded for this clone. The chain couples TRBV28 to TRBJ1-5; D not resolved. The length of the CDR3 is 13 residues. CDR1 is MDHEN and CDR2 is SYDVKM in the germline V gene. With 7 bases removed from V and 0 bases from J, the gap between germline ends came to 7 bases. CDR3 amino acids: CASNRGSNQPQHF. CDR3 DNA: TGTGCCAGCAATCGGGGTAGCAATCAGCCCCAGCATTTT.